This record looks at one T cell receptor (beta chain) sequence and its context. This entry is derived from a study of control samples from healthy donors and cancer patients. The CDR3 is 16 amino acids. Trimming took 2 bases from V and 3 from J; bases not matched to a gene: 2. Germline V gene data show CDR1 as LGHDT and CDR2 as YNNKEL (reference sequence). The protocol was immunoSEQ multiplex PCR, while the TCRdb copy is restricted to in-frame clones and leaves out a portion. This table holds 95,000 to 100,000 clones, 85% to 90% found once. J is TRBJ2-2 and V is TRBV3-1 (or the pseudogene TRBV3-2); 11 nucleotides agree with TRBD2. The source of this sequence is a man aged 25 to 45 in good health. Sequenced: blood. In DNA form, the CDR3 reads TGTGCCAGCAGCCAAACTAGCGGGAGTTACACCGGGGAGCTGTTTTTT. Translated: CASSQTSGSYTGELFF.